This T cell receptor (beta chain) was sequenced during a study of blood T cell repertoires in COVID-19. Study as a whole: Nucleic acid was either cDNA or gDNA, and it came from T cells, B-cell-depleted T cells, or PBMCs.

Those enrolled in Seattle joined during active infection and were followed longitudinally afterward. The authors' processing: Amplification of reference gene primers was used by the study to estimate nucleated cell counts. Sequencing used immunoSEQ multiplex PCR; TCRdb keeps in-frame clones, though not all of them. Clone size and V and J calls were adopted from that table, with D and trimming inferred from the DNA. The sample records 150,000 to 200,000 clones, 84% being singletons. Germline values: CDR1 DFQATT, CDR2 SNEGSKA (reference sequence). V was shortened by 3 bases and J by 0 bases, with 13 bases between the two germline ends. This CDR3 has 15 amino acids.

V and J are TRBV20-1 and TRBJ2-3; D not certain. The sample taken for sequencing was peripheral blood. This TCR was sampled from a woman in her seventies with COVID-19, enrolled during active disease. The CDR3 sequence is CSASRSRSSTDTQYF. In nucleotides, the CDR3 is TGCAGTGCTAGTAGGAGCAGATCTAGCACAGATACGCAGTATTTT.